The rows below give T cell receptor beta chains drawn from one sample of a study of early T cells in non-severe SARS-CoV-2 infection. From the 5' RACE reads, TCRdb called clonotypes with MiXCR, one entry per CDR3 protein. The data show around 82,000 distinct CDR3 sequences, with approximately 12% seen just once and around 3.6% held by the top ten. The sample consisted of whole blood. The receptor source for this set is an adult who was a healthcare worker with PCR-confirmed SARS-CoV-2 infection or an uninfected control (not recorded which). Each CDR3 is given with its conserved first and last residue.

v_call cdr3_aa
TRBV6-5 CASSPLSSTGAYEQYF
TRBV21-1 CASSISELGLAGVYEQYF
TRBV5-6 CASSSRYTEAFF
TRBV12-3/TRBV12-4 CASSLPGLADNEQFF
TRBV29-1 CSVSDMNTEAFF
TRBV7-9 CASSPGQGGSYEQYF
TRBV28 CASSAAQGHGKQKLQYF
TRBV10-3 CAISESFVQANTEAFF
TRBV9 CASSVGPGRGTGELFF
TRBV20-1 CSALGEPSSYSYEQYF
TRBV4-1 CASSPQRTGLMTFF
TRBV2 CASRGGRVDTQYF
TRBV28 CASSLLGQGSNQPQHF
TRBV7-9 CASSLARVGTEAFF
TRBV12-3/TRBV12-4 CASSLPGTAFF
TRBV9 CASGSSLNYGYTF
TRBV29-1 CSVSRTGDTQYF
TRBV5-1 CASSLRPGTGTGANVLTF
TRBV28 CASSSLAGYNEQFF
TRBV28 CASSWGGANTEAFF
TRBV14 CASSQGTSGVPGELFF
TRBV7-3 CASSLTGGATYEQYF
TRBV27 CASRLTGQATINSPLHF
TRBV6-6 CASSSRGGQGEQYF
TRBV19 CASELSGGAPRLNEQFF
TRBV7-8 CASSLIGISGSQETQYF
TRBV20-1 CSVSGTTYNEQFF
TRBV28 CASSLRGGNIQYF
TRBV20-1 CSATPGLADSKGEEQYF
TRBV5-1 CASSPSGSSYNEQFF
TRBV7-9 CASSHNAGTSEQFF
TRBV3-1 CASSRQGTSGPYAQYF
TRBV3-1 CASSQDRVAPQHF